Below, 30 T cell receptor beta chains from the same sample are listed, as sequenced in a study of T cell responses to AZD1222 COVID-19 vaccine. The repertoire was sequenced with immunoSEQ multiplex PCR; TCRdb's copy has only in-frame clones and lacks some. This sample has fewer than 140,000 clones, with around 90% found just once. The specimen comprised peripheral blood, sampled on day 0 of AZD1222 vaccination. The origin of the receptors is an adult in good health.

The chain links TRBV19 to TRBJ1-1; a weak D match, TRBD1 (5 bases). Trimming removed 5 bases from V and 8 bases from J, with 9 bases in between. The CDR3 runs to 11 residues. Germline values: CDR1 LNHDA, CDR2 SQIVND (reference sequence). The CDR3 loop reads CASSLYREAFF. CDR3 nucleotide sequence: TGTGCCAGTAGTTTATACAGGGAAGCTTTCTTT.

The chain links TRBV19 to TRBJ1-2, with 7 bases identical to TRBD1. This CDR3 is built from 15 residues. Germline CDR1 reads LNHDA; CDR2 reads SQIVND (reference sequence). Trimming at V came to 2 bases and at J to 6 bases, leaving 9 bases not matched to a gene. CDR3 DNA sequence: TGTGCCAGTAGTATATCCCCACCGACAGGGAATGGCTACACCTTC. Its protein is CASSISPPTGNGYTF.

The chain uses TRBV18 and TRBJ2-1; 11 nucleotides align to TRBD2. This CDR3 is 18 amino acids long. Germline values: CDR1 KGHSH, CDR2 LQKENI. V gave up 1 base and J gave up 4 bases; unmatched junction bases: 9. For the CDR3, the DNA is TGTGCCAGCTCACCACTCCAGGGCGGACTAGCGGGTTACAATGAGCAGTTCTTC. Translating gives CASSPLQGGLAGYNEQFF.

V and J are TRBV11-2 and TRBJ2-2; TRBD1 matches 7 bases. Trimming took 1 base from V and 7 from J; bases not matched to a gene: 9. Looked up from germline, CDR1 is SGHAT and CDR2 is FQNNGV. This CDR3 is built from 16 residues. The CDR3, as DNA: TGTGCCAGCAGCTTAGTAGGGGGCCCCGAGAACGGGGAGCTGTTTTTT. It is translated as CASSLVGGPENGELFF. The full variable domain, completed using reference TRBV11-2 and TRBJ2-2, is EAGVAQSPRYKIIEKRQSVAFWCNPISGHATLYWYQQILGQGPKLLIQFQNNGVVDDSQLPKDRFSAERLKGVDSTLKIQPAKLEDSAVYLCASSLVGGPENGELFFGEGSRLTVL.

V is TRBV4-1 and J is TRBJ2-7; 9 bases fit TRBD1. The CDR3 contains 16 residues. The germline gives CDR1 MGHRA, CDR2 YSYEKL. Trimming at V came to 5 bases and at J to 1 base, leaving 9 bases not matched to a gene. CDR3 coding DNA: TGCGCCAGCAGCTCTGGGGGACAGGGCGTTTCCTACGAGCAGTACTTC. Residues: CASSSGGQGVSYEQYF.

The V call is TRBV28, the J call TRBJ2-3; 8 bases agree with TRBD2. The germline V gene has CDR1 MDHEN and CDR2 SYDVKM. This CDR3 is 15 amino acids long. After removal of 4 bases from V and 6 bases from J, the junction contained 9 bases not matched to a gene. In nucleotides, the CDR3 is TGTGCCAGCAGTTCGTTCACATCTAGCGGGGATACGCAGTATTTT. Translating it yields CASSSFTSSGDTQYF.

The chain carries TRBV7-9 and TRBJ1-5, with TRBD1 identical over 8 bases. Germline V CDR1 and CDR2: SEHNR, FQNEAQ (reference sequence). The CDR3 runs to 14 residues. The V and J ends lost 1 base and 5 bases, in that order; junction bases with no gene match: 1. The CDR3 DNA reads as TGTGCCAGCAGCTTAGAGACAGGGGATCAGCCCCAGCATTTT. Its translation is CASSLETGDQPQHF. Variable domain in full (rest from reference TRBV7-9 and TRBJ1-5): DTGVSQNPRHKITKRGQNVTFRCDPISEHNRLYWYRQTLGQGPEFLTYFQNEAQLEKSRLLSDRFSAERPKGSFSTLEIQRTEQGDSAMYLCASSLETGDQPQHFGDGTRLSIL.

In this sample, this clone turned up a few times. The V call is TRBV7-3, the J call TRBJ1-5; TRBD1 matches at 7 bases. CDR1 is SGHTA and CDR2 is FQGTGA in the germline V gene. The CDR3 consists of 14 residues. Trimming removed 5 bases from V and 5 bases from J; junction bases left unmatched: 6. For the CDR3, the DNA is TGTGCCAGCAGCCACAGGGGATCGGATCAGCCCCAGCATTTT. Amino acids: CASSHRGSDQPQHF.

The gene calls are TRBV6-5 and TRBJ1-2; TRBD1 aligns across 8 bases. Germline V CDR1 and CDR2: MNHEY, SVGAGI. Losses at the gene ends were 4 bases for V and 8 bases for J; bases not matched to a gene: 6. This CDR3 contains 13 residues. The CDR3 reads CASSLDRAGGYTF. The DNA of the CDR3 is TGTGCCAGCAGTTTGGACAGGGCCGGCGGCTACACCTTC.

The chain is built from TRBV19 and TRBJ1-5; TRBD1 might be the D (5 bases). This CDR3 contains 15 residues. V lost 5 bases to trimming and J lost 0 bases, with 11 bases between them. Looked up from germline, CDR1 is LNHDA and CDR2 is SQIVND (reference sequence). CDR3 loop: CASSYAGYSNQPQHF. CDR3 DNA: TGTGCCAGTAGTTATGCAGGGTATAGCAATCAGCCCCAGCATTTT.

The chain uses TRBV5-1 and TRBJ2-3, with 8 bases that match TRBD2. The CDR3 runs to 16 residues. CDR1 and CDR2 (germline): SGHRS, YFSETQ. V was pared by 4 bases and J by 2 bases, with 9 bases of the junction left unmatched. In nucleotides, the CDR3 is TGCGCCAGCAGCATGGGCTGGACTAGCCTCACAGATACGCAGTATTTT. Its protein is CASSMGWTSLTDTQYF.

The chain uses TRBV5-1 and TRBJ1-2; a weak D match, TRBD1 (6 bases). CDR3 length equals 16 residues. V dropped 0 bases and J dropped 3 bases, with 15 bases sitting between them. From germline, CDR1 is SGHRS and CDR2 YFSETQ. CDR3 in DNA: TGCGCCAGCAGCTTGGCCCCGGGACAACACCACTATGGCTACACCTTC. It codes for CASSLAPGQHHYGYTF.

This clone appeared once. The gene calls are TRBV10-3 and TRBJ1-1; no reliable D call. Trimming took off 2 bases at V and 6 bases at J, with 16 bases between the two ends. Germline V gives CDR1 ENHRY, CDR2 SYGVKD. The CDR3 has 15 residues. CDR3 nucleotide sequence: TGTGCCATCAGTGAGGACACTACTTTGGGAGCTGAAGCTTTCTTT. It is translated as CAISEDTTLGAEAFF.

This chain connects TRBV7-6 to TRBJ1-1; D may be TRBD1 (5 bases). There are 14 residues in the CDR3. V was trimmed by 5 bases and J by 3 bases, leaving 13 bases between them. The germline V gene encodes CDR1 SGHVS and CDR2 FNYEAQ. CDR3 region: CASSIQGADTEAFF. DNA of the CDR3: TGTGCCAGCAGCATCCAGGGTGCCGACACTGAAGCTTTCTTT.

J is TRBJ2-7 and V is TRBV18; D call uncertain. The CDR3 has 12 amino acids. V was clipped by 6 bases and J by 3 bases, with 9 bases between them. CDR1 and CDR2 from the germline V gene are KGHSH and LQKENI. CDR3 amino acids: CASSSQNYEQYF. CDR3 in DNA: TGTGCCAGCTCTTCTCAAAACTACGAGCAGTACTTC.

The rearrangement uses TRBV28 and TRBJ1-5; 8 bases map to TRBD1. After removal of 5 bases from V and 8 bases from J, the junction contained 14 bases not matched to a gene. This CDR3 is 16 amino acids long. Looked up from germline, CDR1 is MDHEN and CDR2 is SYDVKM. The CDR3 coding sequence is TGTGCCAGCAGTAATCCCAGACAGGGGACTTTTAAGCCCCAGCATTTT. Translated: CASSNPRQGTFKPQHF. Based on the CDR3 plus reference TRBV28 and TRBJ1-5, the full variable domain is DVKVTQSSRYLVKRTGEKVFLECVQDMDHENMFWYRQDPGLGLRLIYFSYDVKMKEKGDIPEGYSVSREKKERFSLILESASTNQTSMYLCASSNPRQGTFKPQHFGDGTRLSIL.

This chain uses TRBV7-8 with TRBJ1-1, with D possibly matching TRBD1 (6 bases). This CDR3 comprises 13 residues. Germline V lookup: CDR1 SGHVS, CDR2 FQNEAQ. V lost 3 bases and J lost 8, with 13 bases in between. The CDR3 reads CASSFNRGQEAFF. CDR3 nucleotides: TGTGCCAGCAGCTTCAACCGAGGACAGGAAGCTTTCTTT.

This clone was seen a handful of times. The genes are TRBV3-1 (or the pseudogene TRBV3-2) and TRBJ1-1; D is possibly TRBD1 (5 bases). Trimming took 5 bases from V and 0 from J, leaving 16 bases between them. The CDR3 contains 16 residues. Germline assignment: CDR1 LGHDT and CDR2 YNNKEL (reference sequence). The chain's CDR3 is CASSTLPQGVNTEAFF. In nucleotides, the CDR3 is TGTGCCAGCAGCACCCTACCTCAGGGTGTGAACACTGAAGCTTTCTTT.

The chain is built from TRBV6-5 and TRBJ1-1; 7 positions agree with TRBD1. Germline V gives CDR1 MNHEY, CDR2 SVGAGI. V lost 2 bases and J lost 2; bases outside the gene matches: 2. The CDR3 length is 14 residues. The CDR3 loop reads CASSYRTGNTEAFF. DNA of the CDR3: TGTGCCAGCAGTTACCGGACAGGCAACACTGAAGCTTTCTTT.

The rearrangement joins TRBV30 to TRBJ1-1; D perhaps matches TRBD1 (5 bases). The CDR3 sequence is 17 residues long. Germline values: CDR1 GTSNPN, CDR2 SVGIG (reference sequence). Trimming left V 2 bases short and J 4 bases short, with 23 bases between. The CDR3 loop reads CAWSLGTPGGVGTEAFF. CDR3 DNA sequence: TGTGCCTGGAGTCTAGGGACCCCTGGGGGGGTAGGCACTGAAGCTTTCTTT.

CDR3 coding DNA: TGTGCCAGCAGCGGTCACGGCCGGGACAGGGTATTCTATGGCTACACCTTC. Its protein is CASSGHGRDRVFYGYTF. The V gene is TRBV3-1 (or the pseudogene TRBV3-2), the J gene TRBJ1-2; 9 positions match TRBD1. The germline CDR1 and CDR2 sequences are LGHDT and YNNKEL (reference sequence). The length of the CDR3 is 17 residues. J gave up 4 bases and V 5 bases, and 14 bases lay outside the gene matches.

V usage is TRBV5-1 and J usage is TRBJ1-2; possible D gene TRBD1, 5 bases. This CDR3 is 15 amino acids long. Germline CDR1 SGHRS, CDR2 YFSETQ. Deletions cut 0 bases from V and 0 bases from J, with 9 bases between. CDR3 DNA: TGCGCCAGCAGCTTGGAAGGGGAAGCTAACTATGGCTACACCTTC. Residues: CASSLEGEANYGYTF. Supplemented by reference TRBV5-1 and TRBJ1-2, the full variable domain reads KAGVTQTPRYLIKTRGQQVTLSCSPISGHRSVSWYQQTPGQGLQFLFEYFSETQRNKGNFPGRFSGRQFSNSRSEMNVSTLELGDSALYLCASSLEGEANYGYTFGSGTRLTVV.

This clone was seen only once. The chain uses TRBV27 and TRBJ1-6; TRBD1 matches at 8 bases. The CDR3 spans 15 residues. The V gene end was trimmed by 6 bases and the J gene end by 8 bases; junction bases not matched to a gene: 9. Germline V gene lookup returns CDR1 MNHEY and CDR2 SMNVEV (reference sequence). CDR3: CASSLAQGVHSPLHF. DNA for the CDR3: TGTGCCAGCAGCCTGGCACAGGGGGTGCATTCACCCCTCCACTTT.

V and J are TRBV7-9 and TRBJ2-2, with TRBD1 matching over 9 bases. CDR3 length: 16 residues. The ends lost 2 bases at V and 8 bases at J; junction bases unmatched: 9. Germline CDR1 is SEHNR and CDR2 is FQNEAQ (reference sequence). CDR3 sequence (DNA): TGTGCCAGCAGCTTATCCCTTGGACAGGGGTCAGGGGAGCTGTTTTTT. It is translated as CASSLSLGQGSGELFF.

The chain carries TRBV7-3 and TRBJ2-1; 9 bases are a match to TRBD2. Germline CDR1 is SGHTA and CDR2 is FQGTGA. The junction had 3 bases not matched to a gene; V was cut back by 4 bases and J by 2 bases. This CDR3 is 15 amino acids long. CDR3 in DNA: TGTGCCAGCAGCTCGGGACTAGCAACCTACAATGAGCAGTTCTTC. It codes for CASSSGLATYNEQFF.

The chain recombines TRBV28 with TRBJ2-7, with TRBD2 matching 12 bases. The CDR3 covers 16 residues. Germline CDR1 MDHEN, CDR2 SYDVKM. Trimming took 8 bases from V and 0 from J; bases not matched to a gene: 8. For the CDR3, the DNA is TGTGCCAGCCCCCCGACTAGCGGGAGCTTCTCCTACGAGCAGTACTTC. Translating gives CASPPTSGSFSYEQYF.

The chain carries TRBV10-3 and TRBJ1-1, with D unclear. The germline V gene encodes CDR1 ENHRY and CDR2 SYGVKD. V lost 3 bases, J lost 4 bases, and 21 bases lay in between. The CDR3 runs 17 residues. CDR3 protein: CAISDLLRASTPTEAFF. For the CDR3, the DNA is TGTGCCATCAGTGATCTACTAAGGGCGTCCACCCCCACTGAAGCTTTCTTT.

Comment on this clone: Mismatch with germline at one junction end may stem from a read error. V is TRBV6-2 or TRBV6-3 and J is TRBJ2-1; no definite D call. CDR3 length: 10 amino acids. Per the germline V gene, CDR1 is MNHEY and CDR2 is SVGEGT. In nucleotides, the CDR3 is TGTGCCAGCAGTTCCCTGGCCCTGGTCTTC. It codes for CASSSLALVF.

The chain joins TRBV4-3 to TRBJ1-2; 10 bases line up with TRBD1. The CDR3 is 15 amino acids. The germline V gene encodes CDR1 LGHNA and CDR2 YSLEER. J lost 6 bases, V lost 3 bases, and 7 bases had no gene match. The CDR3 DNA follows: TGCGCCAGCAGCCAGGGAACGACAGGGGGCGATGGCTACACCTTC. The encoded protein is CASSQGTTGGDGYTF.

V usage is TRBV3-1 (or the pseudogene TRBV3-2) and J usage is TRBJ2-1, with unresolved D. Germline-derived CDR1 and CDR2 are LGHDT and YNNKEL (reference sequence). The CDR3 totals 13 residues. V was cut by 4 bases and J by 7 bases, with 11 bases left in between. CDR3 residues: CASSRILENEQFF. CDR3 nucleotides: TGTGCCAGCAGCCGTATCCTAGAGAATGAGCAGTTCTTC.